This TCR beta chain is drawn from a study of vaccination and CD4 T cells after COVID-19. Whole-study context: Median time from COVID diagnosis to post-COVID sampling was more than 95 days (35 to 161).

Treatment in this sample: approximately 9-day PBMC culture with coronavirus spike peptide pools or control peptides (ViraFEST assay). Concerning this clonotype: Its antigen is as yet unknown.

J gave up 4 bases and V 5 bases, and 7 bases lay outside the gene matches. CDR1 and CDR2 from the germline V gene are LNHDA and SQIVND (reference sequence). The CDR3 runs to 15 residues. The Oncomine TCR Beta short-read assay sequenced DNA from cultured CD4+ T cells. TCRdb redid the calling of the PCR reads with MiXCR, one entry per CDR3 protein. The table has about 13,000 distinct CDR3 sequences, 52% seen once. This chain joins TRBV19 and TRBJ2-3; 9 bases align to TRBD2. This sequence was found in a human donor who had recovered from COVID-19. Sequences were obtained from CD4+ T cells from blood, cultured in vitro. The CDR3 is CASSPIAGEADTQYF. The CDR3 region has the DNA TGTGCCAGTAGTCCGATAGCGGGAGAGGCAGATACGCAGTATTTT.